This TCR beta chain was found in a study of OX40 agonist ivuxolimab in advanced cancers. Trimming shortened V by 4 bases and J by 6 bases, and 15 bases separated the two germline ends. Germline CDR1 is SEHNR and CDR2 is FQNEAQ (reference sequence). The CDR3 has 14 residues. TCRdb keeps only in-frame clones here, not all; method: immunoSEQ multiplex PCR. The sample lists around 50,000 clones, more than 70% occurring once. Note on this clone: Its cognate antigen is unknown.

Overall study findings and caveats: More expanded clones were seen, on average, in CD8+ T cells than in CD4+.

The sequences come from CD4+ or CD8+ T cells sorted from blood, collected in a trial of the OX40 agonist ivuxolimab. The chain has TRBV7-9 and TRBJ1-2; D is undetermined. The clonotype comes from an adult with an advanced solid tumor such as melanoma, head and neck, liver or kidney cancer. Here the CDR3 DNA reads TGTGCCAGCAGCTCCCCCGGGGTCCACGATGGCTACACCTTC. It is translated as CASSSPGVHDGYTF.